This TCR beta chain stems from a study of cytomegalovirus exposure and HLA in healthy donors. The V gene lost 3 bases and the J gene lost 6 bases, with 12 bases spanning the gap. Germline CDR1 reads KGHSH; CDR2 reads LQKENI. This CDR3 spans 13 amino acids. The PCR employed 60 Vbeta primers together with 13 Jbeta primers. Sequencing used immunoSEQ multiplex PCR; TCRdb keeps in-frame clones, though not all of them. The sample consists of tens of thousands of clones, more than 70% of them appearing once. The chain links TRBV18 to TRBJ2-7; no definite D call. This clonotype was sampled from a man aged 40-50 years in good health and CMV-seronegative. The sample was PBMCs. The CDR3 nucleotides read TGTGCCAGCTCACCGGCCCCAAGTTTCGAGCAGTACTTC. It translates to CASSPAPSFEQYF.